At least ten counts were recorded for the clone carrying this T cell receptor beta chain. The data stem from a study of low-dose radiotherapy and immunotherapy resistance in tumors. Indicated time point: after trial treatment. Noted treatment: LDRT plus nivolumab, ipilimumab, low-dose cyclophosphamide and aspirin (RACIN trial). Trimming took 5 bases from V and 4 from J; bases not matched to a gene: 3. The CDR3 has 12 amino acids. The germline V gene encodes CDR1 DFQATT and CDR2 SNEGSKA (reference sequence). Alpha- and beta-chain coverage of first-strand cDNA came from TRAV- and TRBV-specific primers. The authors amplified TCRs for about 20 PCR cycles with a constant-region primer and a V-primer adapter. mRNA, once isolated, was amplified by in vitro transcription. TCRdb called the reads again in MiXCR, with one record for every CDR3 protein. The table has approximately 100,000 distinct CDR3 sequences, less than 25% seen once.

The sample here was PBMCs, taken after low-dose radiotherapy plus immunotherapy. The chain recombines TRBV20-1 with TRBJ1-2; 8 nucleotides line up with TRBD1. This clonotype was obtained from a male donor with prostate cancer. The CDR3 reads CSAGDRIYGYTF. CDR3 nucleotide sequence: TGCAGTGCTGGGGACAGGATCTATGGCTACACCTTC.